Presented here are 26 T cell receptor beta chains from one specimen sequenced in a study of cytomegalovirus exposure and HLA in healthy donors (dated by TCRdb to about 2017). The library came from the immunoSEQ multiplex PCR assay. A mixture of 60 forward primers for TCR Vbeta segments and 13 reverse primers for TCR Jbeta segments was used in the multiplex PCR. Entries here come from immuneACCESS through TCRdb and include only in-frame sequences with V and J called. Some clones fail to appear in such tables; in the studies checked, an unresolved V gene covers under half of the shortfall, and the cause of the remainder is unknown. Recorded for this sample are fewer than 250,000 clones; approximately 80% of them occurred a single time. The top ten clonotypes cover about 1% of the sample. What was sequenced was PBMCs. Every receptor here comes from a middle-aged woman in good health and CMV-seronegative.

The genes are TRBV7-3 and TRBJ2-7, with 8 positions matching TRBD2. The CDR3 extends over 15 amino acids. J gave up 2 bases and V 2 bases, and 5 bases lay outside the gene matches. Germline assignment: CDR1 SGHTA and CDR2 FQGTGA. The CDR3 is CASSLGGTRAYEQYF. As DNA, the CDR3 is TGTGCCAGCAGCTTAGGCGGGACTAGGGCCTACGAGCAGTACTTC.

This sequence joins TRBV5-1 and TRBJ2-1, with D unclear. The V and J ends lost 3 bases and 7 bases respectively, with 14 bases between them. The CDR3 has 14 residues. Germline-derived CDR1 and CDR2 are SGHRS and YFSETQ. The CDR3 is CASSSLLDGNEQFF. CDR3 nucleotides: TGCGCCAGCAGCTCCCTGCTAGACGGGAATGAGCAGTTCTTC.

The chain's CDR3 is CASSVPTSNEQFF. CDR3 sequence (DNA): TGTGCCAGCAGTGTACCTACTAGCAATGAGCAGTTCTTC. The rearrangement uses TRBV6-1 and TRBJ2-1; maybe TRBD2 (5 bases). V shed 4 bases and J shed 6 bases, with 10 bases lying between them. The germline CDR1 and CDR2 sequences are MNHNS and SASEGT. The CDR3 is 13 residues long.

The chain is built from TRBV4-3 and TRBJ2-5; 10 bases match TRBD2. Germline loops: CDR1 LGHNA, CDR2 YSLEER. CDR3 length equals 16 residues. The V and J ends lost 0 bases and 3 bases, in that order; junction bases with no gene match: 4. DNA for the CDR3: TGCGCCAGCAGCCAAGAATGGCTAGCGGGAGAAGAGACCCAGTACTTC. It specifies CASSQEWLAGEETQYF.

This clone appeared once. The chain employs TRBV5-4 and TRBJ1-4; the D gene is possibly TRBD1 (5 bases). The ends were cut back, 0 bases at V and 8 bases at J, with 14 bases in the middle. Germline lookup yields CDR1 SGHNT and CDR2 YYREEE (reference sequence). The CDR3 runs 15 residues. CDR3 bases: TGTGCCAGCAGCTTGGACGTCACAGGCGACGAAAAACTGTTTTTT. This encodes CASSLDVTGDEKLFF.

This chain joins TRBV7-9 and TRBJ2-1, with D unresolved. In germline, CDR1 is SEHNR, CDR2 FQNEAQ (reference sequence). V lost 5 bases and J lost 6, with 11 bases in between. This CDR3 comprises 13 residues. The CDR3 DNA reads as TGTGCCAGCAGCGCCCCGGGTCGCAATGAGCAGTTCTTC. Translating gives CASSAPGRNEQFF.

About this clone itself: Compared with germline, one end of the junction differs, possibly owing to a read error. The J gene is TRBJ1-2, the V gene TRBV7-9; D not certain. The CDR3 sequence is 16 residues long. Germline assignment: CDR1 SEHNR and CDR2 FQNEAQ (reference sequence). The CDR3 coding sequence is TGTTCCAGCAGCTTAGCGACGGCGGCAGAACGTTATGGCTACACCTTC. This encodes CSSSLATAAERYGYTF.

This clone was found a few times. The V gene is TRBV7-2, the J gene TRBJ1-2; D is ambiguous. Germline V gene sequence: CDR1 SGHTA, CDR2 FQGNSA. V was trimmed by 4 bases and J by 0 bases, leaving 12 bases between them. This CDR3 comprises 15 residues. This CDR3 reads CASSSALTANYGYTF. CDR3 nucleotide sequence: TGTGCCAGCAGCTCAGCGTTAACAGCTAACTATGGCTACACCTTC.

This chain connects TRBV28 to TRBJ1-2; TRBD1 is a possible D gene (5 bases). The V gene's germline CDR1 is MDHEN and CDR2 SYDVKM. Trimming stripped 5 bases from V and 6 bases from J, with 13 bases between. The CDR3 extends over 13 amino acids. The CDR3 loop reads CASSQSRVNGYTF. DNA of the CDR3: TGTGCCAGCAGTCAGAGCAGGGTTAATGGCTACACCTTC.

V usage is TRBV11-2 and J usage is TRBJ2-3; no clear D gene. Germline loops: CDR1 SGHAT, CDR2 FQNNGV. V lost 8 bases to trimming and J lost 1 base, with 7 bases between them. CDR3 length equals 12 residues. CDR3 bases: TGTGCCAGCGGGCGAGGCACAGATACGCAGTATTTT. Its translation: CASGRGTDTQYF.

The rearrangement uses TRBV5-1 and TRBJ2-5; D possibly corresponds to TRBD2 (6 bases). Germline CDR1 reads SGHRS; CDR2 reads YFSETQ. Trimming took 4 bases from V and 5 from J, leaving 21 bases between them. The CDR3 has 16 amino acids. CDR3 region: CASSSGIHSEGETQYF. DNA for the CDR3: TGCGCCAGCAGCAGTGGGATCCACTCGGAGGGGGAGACCCAGTACTTC.

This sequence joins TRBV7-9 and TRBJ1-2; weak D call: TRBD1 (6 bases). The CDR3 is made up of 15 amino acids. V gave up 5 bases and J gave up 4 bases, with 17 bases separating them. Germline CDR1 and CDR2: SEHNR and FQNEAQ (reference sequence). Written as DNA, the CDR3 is TGTGCCAGCAGCCAGGGGTCCCTCAGGGTCTATGGCTACACCTTC. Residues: CASSQGSLRVYGYTF.

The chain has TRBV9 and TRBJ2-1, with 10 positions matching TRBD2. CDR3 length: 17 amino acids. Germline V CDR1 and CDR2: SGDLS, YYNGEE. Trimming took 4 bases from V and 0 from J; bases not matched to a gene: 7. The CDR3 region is CASSPRTSGVSYNEQFF. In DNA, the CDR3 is TGTGCCAGCAGCCCTCGGACTAGCGGAGTCTCCTACAATGAGCAGTTCTTC.

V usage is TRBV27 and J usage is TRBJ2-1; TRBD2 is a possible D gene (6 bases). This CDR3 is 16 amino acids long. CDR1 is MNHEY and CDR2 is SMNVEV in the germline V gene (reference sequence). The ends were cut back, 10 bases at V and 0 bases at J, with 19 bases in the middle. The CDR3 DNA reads TGTGCCACCCAGACTAGGCCGCAAAGCTCCTACAATGAGCAGTTCTTC. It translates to CATQTRPQSSYNEQFF.

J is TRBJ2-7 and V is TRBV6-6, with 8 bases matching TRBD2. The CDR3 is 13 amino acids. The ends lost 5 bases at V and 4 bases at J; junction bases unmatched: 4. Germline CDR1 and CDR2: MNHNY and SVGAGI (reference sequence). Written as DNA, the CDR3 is TGTGCCAGCAGTAACAGCGGGAGTTACGAGCAGTACGTC. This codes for CASSNSGSYEQYV.

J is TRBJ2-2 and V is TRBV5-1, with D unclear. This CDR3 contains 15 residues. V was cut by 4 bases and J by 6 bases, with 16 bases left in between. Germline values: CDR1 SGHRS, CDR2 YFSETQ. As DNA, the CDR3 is TGCGCCAGCAGCCTCCTAGAAGGTTCGTCCGGGGAGCTGTTTTTT. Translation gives CASSLLEGSSGELFF.

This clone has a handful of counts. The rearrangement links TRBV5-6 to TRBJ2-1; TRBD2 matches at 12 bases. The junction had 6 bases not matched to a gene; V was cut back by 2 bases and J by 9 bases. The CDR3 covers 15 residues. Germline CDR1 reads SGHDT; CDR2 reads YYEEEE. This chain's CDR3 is CASSFFLAGGSEQFF. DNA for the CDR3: TGTGCCAGCAGCTTCTTCCTAGCGGGAGGGAGTGAGCAGTTCTTC. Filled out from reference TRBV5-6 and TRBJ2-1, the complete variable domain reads DAGVTQSPTHLIKTRGQQVTLRCSPKSGHDTVSWYQQALGQGPQFIFQYYEEEERQRGNFPDRFSGHQFPNYSSELNVNALLLGDSALYLCASSFFLAGGSEQFFGPGTRLTVL.

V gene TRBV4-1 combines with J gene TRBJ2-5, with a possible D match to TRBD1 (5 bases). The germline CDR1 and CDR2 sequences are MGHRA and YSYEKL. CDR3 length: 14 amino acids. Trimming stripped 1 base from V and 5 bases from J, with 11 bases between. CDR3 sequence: CASSQGPGMETQYF. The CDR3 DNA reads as TGCGCCAGCAGCCAAGGGCCAGGGATGGAGACCCAGTACTTC.

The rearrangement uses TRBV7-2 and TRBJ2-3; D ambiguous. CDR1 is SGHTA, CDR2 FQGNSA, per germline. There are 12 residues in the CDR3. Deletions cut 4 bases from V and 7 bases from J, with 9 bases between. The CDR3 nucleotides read TGTGCCAGCAGCTCACTCGCGTATACGCAGTATTTT. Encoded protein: CASSSLAYTQYF.

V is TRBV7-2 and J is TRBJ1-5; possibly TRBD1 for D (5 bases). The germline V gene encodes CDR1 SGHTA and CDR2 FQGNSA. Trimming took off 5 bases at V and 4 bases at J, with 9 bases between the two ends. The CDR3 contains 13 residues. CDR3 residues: CASSRDWNQPQHF. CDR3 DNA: TGTGCCAGCAGCAGGGACTGGAATCAGCCCCAGCATTTT. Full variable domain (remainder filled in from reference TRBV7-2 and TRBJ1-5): GAGVSQSPSNKVTEKGKDVELRCDPISGHTALYWYRQSLGQGLEFLIYFQGNSAPDKSGLPSDRFSAERTGGSVSTLTIQRTQQEDSAVYLCASSRDWNQPQHFGDGTRLSIL.

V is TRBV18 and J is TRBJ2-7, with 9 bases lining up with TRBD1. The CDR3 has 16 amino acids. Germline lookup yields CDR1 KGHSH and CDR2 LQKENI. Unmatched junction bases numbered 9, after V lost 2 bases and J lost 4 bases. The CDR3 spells CASSPRGPGQGYEQYF. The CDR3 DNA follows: TGTGCCAGCTCACCAAGAGGTCCGGGACAGGGTTACGAGCAGTACTTC.

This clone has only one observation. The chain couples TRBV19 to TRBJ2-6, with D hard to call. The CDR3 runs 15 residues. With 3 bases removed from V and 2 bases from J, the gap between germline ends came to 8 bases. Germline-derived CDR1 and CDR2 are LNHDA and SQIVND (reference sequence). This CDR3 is CASSIKHAGANVLTF. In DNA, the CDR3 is TGTGCCAGTAGTATTAAACACGCTGGGGCCAACGTCCTGACTTTC.

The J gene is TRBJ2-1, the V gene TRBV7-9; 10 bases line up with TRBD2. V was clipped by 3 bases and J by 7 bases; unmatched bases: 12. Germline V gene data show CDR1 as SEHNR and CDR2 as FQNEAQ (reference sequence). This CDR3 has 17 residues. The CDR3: CASSLTSGLASLNEQFF. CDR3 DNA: TGTGCCAGCAGCTTGACCTCGGGACTAGCGTCTTTAAATGAGCAGTTCTTC.

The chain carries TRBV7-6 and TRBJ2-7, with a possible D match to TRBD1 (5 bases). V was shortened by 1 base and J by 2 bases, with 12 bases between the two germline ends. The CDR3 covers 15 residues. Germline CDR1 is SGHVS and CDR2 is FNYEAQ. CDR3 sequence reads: CASSLGQGVPYEQYF. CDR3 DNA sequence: TGTGCCAGCAGCTTAGGTCAGGGTGTTCCCTACGAGCAGTACTTC.

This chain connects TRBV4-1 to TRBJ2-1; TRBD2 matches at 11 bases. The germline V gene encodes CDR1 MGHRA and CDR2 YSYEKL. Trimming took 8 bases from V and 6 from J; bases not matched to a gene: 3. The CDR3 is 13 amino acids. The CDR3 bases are TGCGCCAGCGAAACTAGCGGGAGCAATGAGCAGTTCTTC. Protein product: CASETSGSNEQFF.

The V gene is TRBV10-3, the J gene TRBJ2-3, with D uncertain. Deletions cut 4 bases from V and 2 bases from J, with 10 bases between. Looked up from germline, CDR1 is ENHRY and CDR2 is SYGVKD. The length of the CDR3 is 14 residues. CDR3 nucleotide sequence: TGTGCCATCAGTGTAGGAGTGACCACAGATACGCAGTATTTT. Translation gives CAISVGVTTDTQYF.